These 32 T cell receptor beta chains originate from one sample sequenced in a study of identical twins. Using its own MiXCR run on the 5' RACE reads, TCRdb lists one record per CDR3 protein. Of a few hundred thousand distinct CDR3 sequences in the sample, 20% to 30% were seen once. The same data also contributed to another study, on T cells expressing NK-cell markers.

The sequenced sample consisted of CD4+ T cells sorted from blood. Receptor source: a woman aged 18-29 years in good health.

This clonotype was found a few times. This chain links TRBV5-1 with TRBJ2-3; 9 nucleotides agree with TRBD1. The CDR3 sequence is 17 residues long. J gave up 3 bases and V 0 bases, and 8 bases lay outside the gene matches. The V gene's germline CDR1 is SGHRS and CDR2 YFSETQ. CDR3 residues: CASSLAGRTGATDTQYF. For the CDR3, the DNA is TGCGCCAGCAGCTTGGCCGGTAGGACAGGGGCAACAGATACGCAGTATTTT.

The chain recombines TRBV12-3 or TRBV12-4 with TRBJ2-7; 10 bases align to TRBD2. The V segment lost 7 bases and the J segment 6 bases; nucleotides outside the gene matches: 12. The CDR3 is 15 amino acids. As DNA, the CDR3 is TGTGCCAGCACCTTATCTAGCGGGAGTTACGGCGAGCAGTACTTC. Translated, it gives CASTLSSGSYGEQYF.

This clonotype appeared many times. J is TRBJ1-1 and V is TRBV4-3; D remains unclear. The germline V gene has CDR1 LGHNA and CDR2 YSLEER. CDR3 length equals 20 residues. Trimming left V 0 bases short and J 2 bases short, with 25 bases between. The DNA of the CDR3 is TGCGCCAGCAGCCAAGATACAAAACGGACGGGAGGTGGGGTAAACACTGAAGCTTTCTTT. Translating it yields CASSQDTKRTGGGVNTEAFF.

The CDR3 DNA sequence: TGTGCCTCCAGGTTCCAGGAGACCCAGTACTTC. Translated: CASRFQETQYF. The rearrangement links TRBV2 to TRBJ2-5; D remains ambiguous. Germline values: CDR1 SNHLY, CDR2 FYNNEI. The CDR3 loop spans 11 amino acids. The V and J ends lost 11 bases and 5 bases respectively, with 12 bases between them.

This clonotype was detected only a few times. In DNA, the CDR3 is TGTGCCAGCAGCGTGACAGGGGATGTAGAGACCCAGTACTTC. It codes for CASSVTGDVETQYF. The genes are TRBV5-6 and TRBJ2-5, with TRBD1 matching over 8 bases. The germline CDR1 and CDR2 sequences are SGHDT and YYEEEE. This CDR3 is built from 14 residues. The trim removed 4 bases at V and 4 bases at J, leaving 6 bases unmatched.

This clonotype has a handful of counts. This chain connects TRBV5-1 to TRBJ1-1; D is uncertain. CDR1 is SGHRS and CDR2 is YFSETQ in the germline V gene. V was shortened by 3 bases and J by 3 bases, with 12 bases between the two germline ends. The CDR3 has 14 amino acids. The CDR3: CASSSLPADTEAFF. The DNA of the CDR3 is TGCGCCAGCAGCTCCCTCCCGGCGGACACTGAAGCTTTCTTT.

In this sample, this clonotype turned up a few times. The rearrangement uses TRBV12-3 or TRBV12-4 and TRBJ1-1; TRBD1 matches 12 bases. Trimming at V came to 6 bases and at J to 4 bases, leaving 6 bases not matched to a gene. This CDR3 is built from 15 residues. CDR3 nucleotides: TGTGCCAGCAGGTGGGGACAGGGGGCGAGCACTGAAGCTTTCTTT. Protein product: CASRWGQGASTEAFF.

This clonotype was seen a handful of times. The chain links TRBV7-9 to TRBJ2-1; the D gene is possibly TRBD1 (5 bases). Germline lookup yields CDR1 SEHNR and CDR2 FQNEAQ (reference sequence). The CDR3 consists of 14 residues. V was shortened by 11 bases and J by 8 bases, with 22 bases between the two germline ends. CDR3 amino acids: CAATRQGLSHEQFF. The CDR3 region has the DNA TGTGCCGCGACGCGGCAGGGTCTATCCCATGAGCAGTTCTTC.

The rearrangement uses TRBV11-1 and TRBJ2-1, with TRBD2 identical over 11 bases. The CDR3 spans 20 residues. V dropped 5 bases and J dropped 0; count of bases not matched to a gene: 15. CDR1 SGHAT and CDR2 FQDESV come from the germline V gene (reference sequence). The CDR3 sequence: CASSIPPGTSGRSSYNEQFF. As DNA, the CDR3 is TGTGCCAGCAGCATCCCCCCCGGGACTAGCGGACGAAGCTCCTACAATGAGCAGTTCTTC.

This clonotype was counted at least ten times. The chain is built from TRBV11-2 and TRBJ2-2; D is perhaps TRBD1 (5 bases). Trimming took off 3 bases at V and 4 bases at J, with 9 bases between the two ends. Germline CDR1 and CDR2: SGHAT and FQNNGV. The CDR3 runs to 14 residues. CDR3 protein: CASSFLQGTGELFF. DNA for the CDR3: TGTGCCAGCAGCTTTTTGCAGGGCACCGGGGAGCTGTTTTTT.

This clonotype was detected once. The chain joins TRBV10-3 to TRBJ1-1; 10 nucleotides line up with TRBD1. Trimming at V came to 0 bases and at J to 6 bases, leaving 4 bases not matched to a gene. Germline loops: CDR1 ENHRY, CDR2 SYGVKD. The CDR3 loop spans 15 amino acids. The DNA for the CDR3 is TGTGCCATCAGTGAGTCAAAGGGACAGGGGTCTGAAGCTTTCTTT. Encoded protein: CAISESKGQGSEAFF.

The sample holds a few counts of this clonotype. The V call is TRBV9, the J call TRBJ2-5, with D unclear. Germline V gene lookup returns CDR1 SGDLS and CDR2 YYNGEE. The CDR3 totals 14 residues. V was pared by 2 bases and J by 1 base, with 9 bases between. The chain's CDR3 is CASSVGQFQETQYF. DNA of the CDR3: TGTGCCAGCAGCGTTGGCCAATTCCAAGAGACCCAGTACTTC. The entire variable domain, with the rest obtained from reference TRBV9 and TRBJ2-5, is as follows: DSGVTQTPKHLITATGQRVTLRCSPRSGDLSVYWYQQSLDQGLQFLIQYYNGEERAKGNILERFSAQQFPDLHSELNLSSLELGDSALYFCASSVGQFQETQYFGPGTRLLVL.

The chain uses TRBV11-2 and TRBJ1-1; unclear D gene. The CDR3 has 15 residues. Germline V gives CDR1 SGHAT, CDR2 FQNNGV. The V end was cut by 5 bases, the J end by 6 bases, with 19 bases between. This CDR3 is CASSPRREAVSEAFF. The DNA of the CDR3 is TGTGCCAGCAGCCCGAGGAGGGAGGCCGTTTCTGAAGCTTTCTTT.

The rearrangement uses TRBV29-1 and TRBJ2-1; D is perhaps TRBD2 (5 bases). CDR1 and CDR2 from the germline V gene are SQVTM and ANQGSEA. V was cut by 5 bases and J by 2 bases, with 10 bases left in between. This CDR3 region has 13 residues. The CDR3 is CSVQTGTYNEQFF. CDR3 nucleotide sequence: TGCAGCGTTCAAACGGGGACCTACAATGAGCAGTTCTTC.

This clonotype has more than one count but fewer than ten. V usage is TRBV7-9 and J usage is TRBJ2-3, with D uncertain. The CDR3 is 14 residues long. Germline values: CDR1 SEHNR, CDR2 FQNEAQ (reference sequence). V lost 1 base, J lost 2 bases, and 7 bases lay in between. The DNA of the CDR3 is TGTGCCAGCAGCTTAGGGCAGCCCACAGATACGCAGTATTTT. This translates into CASSLGQPTDTQYF.

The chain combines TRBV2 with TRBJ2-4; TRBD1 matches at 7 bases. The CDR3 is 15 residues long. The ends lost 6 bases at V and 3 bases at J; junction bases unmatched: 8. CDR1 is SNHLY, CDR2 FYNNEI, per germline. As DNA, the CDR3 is TGTGCCAGCAGGCCTGACAGGGTGGGCAAAAACATTCAGTACTTC. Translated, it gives CASRPDRVGKNIQYF.

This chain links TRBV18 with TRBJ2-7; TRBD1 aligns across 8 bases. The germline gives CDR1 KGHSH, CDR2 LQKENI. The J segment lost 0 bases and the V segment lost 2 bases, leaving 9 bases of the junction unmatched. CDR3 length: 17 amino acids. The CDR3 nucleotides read TGTGCCAGCTCACCATTGGGACAGGCCGGCTTCTCCTACGAGCAGTACTTC. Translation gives CASSPLGQAGFSYEQYF.

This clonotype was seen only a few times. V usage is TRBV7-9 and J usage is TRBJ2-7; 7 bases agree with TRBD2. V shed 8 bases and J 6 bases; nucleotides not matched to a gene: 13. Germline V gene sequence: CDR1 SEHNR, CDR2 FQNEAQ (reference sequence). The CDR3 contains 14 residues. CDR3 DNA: TGTGCCAGCTACAGACTAGCTCCAGTTTCCGAGCAGTACTTC. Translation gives CASYRLAPVSEQYF.

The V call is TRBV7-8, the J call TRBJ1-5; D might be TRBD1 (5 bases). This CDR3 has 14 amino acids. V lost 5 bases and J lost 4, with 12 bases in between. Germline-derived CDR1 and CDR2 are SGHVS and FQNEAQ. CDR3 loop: CASSASQGNQPQHF. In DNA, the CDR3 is TGTGCCAGCAGCGCCTCTCAGGGTAATCAGCCCCAGCATTTT.

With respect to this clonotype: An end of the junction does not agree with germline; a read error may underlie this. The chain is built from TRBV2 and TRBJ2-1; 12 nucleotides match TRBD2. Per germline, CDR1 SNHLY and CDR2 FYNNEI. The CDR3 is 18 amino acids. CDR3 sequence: CAISFPSRLAGVRNEQFF. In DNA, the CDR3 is TGTGCCATCAGTTTCCCCTCCAGACTAGCGGGAGTAAGGAATGAGCAGTTCTTC.

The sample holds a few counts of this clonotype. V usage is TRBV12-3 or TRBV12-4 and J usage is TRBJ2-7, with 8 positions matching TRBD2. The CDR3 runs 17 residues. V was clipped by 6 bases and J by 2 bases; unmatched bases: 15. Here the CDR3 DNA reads TGTGCCAGCAGCCATAAGGGACTAGAGCGGGGAGCCTACGAGCAGTACTTC. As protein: CASSHKGLERGAYEQYF.

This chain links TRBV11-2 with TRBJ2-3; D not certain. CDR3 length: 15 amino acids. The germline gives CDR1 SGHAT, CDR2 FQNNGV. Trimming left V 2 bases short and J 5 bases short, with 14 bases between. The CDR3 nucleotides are TGTGCCAGCAGCTTATTGCGGCCCCTCGGAGATACGCAGTATTTT. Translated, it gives CASSLLRPLGDTQYF.

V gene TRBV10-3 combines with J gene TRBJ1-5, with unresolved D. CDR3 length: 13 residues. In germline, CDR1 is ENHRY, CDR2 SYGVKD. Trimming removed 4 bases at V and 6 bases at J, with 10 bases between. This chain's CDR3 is CAISATVGQPQHF. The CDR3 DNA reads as TGTGCCATCAGTGCTACGGTCGGTCAGCCCCAGCATTTT.

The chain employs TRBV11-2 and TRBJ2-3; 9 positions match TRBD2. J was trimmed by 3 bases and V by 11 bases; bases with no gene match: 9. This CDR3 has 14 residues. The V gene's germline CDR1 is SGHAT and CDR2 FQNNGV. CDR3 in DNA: TGTGCCTCCAGAGCGGGAGGTAGGACAGATACGCAGTATTTT. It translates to CASRAGGRTDTQYF.

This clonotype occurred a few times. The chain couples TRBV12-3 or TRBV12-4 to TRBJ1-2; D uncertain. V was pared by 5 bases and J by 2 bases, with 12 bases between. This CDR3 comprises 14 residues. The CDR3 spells CASSRLMGNYGYTF. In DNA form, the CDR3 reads TGTGCCAGCAGTCGGCTGATGGGAAACTATGGCTACACCTTC.

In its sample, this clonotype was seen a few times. CDR3 sequence: CSWGEGANSPLHF. The CDR3, as DNA: TGCAGTTGGGGAGAGGGAGCAAATTCACCCCTCCACTTT. The chain employs TRBV20-1 and TRBJ1-6, with D unresolved. The germline gives CDR1 DFQATT, CDR2 SNEGSKA (reference sequence). This CDR3 contains 13 residues. Trimming removed 8 bases from V and 7 bases from J, with 15 bases in between.

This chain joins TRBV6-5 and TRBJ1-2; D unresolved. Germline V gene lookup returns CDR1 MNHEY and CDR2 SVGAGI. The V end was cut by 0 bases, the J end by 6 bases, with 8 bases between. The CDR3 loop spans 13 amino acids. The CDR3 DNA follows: TGTGCCAGCAGTTACTCGGGTGGCCATGGCTACACCTTC. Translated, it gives CASSYSGGHGYTF.

CDR3 DNA sequence: TGCAGTGCTCGCCGGGTCGACACTGAAGCTTTCTTT. It yields the protein CSARRVDTEAFF. The rearrangement uses TRBV20-1 and TRBJ1-1; D is ambiguous. The CDR3 sequence is 12 residues long. Trimming left V 5 bases short and J 3 bases short, with 10 bases between. Germline V lookup: CDR1 DFQATT, CDR2 SNEGSKA (reference sequence).

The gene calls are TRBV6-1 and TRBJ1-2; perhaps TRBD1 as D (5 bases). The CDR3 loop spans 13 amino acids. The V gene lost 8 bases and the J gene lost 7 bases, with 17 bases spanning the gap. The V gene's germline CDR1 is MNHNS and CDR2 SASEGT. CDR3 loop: CASANGGVGGYTF. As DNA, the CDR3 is TGTGCCAGCGCTAACGGAGGGGTGGGTGGCTACACCTTC.

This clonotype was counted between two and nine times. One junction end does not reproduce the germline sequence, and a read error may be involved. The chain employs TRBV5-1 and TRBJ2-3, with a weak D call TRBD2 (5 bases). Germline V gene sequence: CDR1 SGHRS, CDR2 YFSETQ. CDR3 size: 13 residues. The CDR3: CASSSGVTDTQYF. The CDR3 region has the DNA TGTGCCAGCAGCTCCGGGGTCACAGATACGCAGTATTTT. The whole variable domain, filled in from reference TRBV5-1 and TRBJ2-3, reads KAGVTQTPRYLIKTRGQQVTLSCSPISGHRSVSWYQQTPGQGLQFLFEYFSETQRNKGNFPGRFSGRQFSNSRSEMNVSTLELGDSALYLCASSSGVTDTQYFGPGTRLTVL.

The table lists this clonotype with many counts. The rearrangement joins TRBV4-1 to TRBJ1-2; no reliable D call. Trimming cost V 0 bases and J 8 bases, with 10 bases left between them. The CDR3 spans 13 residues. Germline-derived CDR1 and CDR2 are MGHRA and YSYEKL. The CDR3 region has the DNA TGCGCCAGCAGCCAAGACACGGCCACGGGCTACACCTTC. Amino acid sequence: CASSQDTATGYTF.

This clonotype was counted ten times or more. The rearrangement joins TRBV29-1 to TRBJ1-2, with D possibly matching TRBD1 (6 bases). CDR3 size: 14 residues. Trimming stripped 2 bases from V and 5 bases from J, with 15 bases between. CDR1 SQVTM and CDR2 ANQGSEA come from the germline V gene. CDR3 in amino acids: CSVERGVQGYGYTF. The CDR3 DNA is TGCAGCGTTGAAAGGGGGGTCCAAGGTTATGGCTACACCTTC.